This TCR beta chain was recovered during a study of T cell responses to AZD1222 COVID-19 vaccine. The study, taken as a whole, reports: It should be noted that donors were predominantly white British and more often female, and clonal diversity was possibly underestimated. Spike-specific TCR breadth and depth went up after people got two AZD1222 doses.

Researchers grouped second doses given at about 4 or about 12 weeks into one pool. Concerning this clone: What it binds is unknown.

Sequencing was performed with immunoSEQ multiplex PCR; in TCRdb, only in-frame clones are kept and a portion is missing. The sample lists around 140,000 clones, around 90% occurring once. CDR1 is MNHEY, CDR2 SVGAGI, per germline. CDR3 length: 14 residues. V lost 8 bases, J lost 1 base, and 12 bases lay in between. Material: peripheral blood, obtained 28 days after the second AZD1222 dose. The TCR sequence derives from an adult who received the AZD1222 COVID-19 vaccine. The genes are TRBV6-5 and TRBJ2-4; perhaps D is TRBD1 or TRBD2 (5 bases each). The CDR3 DNA is TGTGCCAGCGATGGGGGACCGGCCAAAAACATTCAGTACTTC. Translating gives CASDGGPAKNIQYF.